This T cell receptor (beta chain) was captured by sequencing in a study of shared clonotypes between healthy human individuals. Trimming cost V 0 bases and J 1 base; bases outside gene matches: 6. Germline assignment: CDR1 SGHNT and CDR2 YYREEE (reference sequence). The CDR3 is 17 residues long. Across several immunoSEQ plates, the genomic DNA of each subset was split evenly. The table came from immunoSEQ multiplex PCR; TCRdb's copy has only in-frame clones and leaves some out. There are roughly 1,500,000 clones in the sample; 95% to 99% occur only once, and roughly 0.42% lies in the top ten. The sample consisted of naive CD4+ T cells sorted from blood. Subset reported: CD45RA+ positively selected. This receptor was obtained from a man aged 25 to 40 in good health. The V gene is TRBV5-4, the J gene TRBJ2-2, with TRBD2 matching 7 bases. This CDR3 is CASSLVALAENTGELFF. In DNA, the CDR3 is TGTGCCAGCAGCTTGGTGGCTCTAGCGGAGAACACCGGGGAGCTGTTTTTT.